This TCR beta chain was retrieved from a study of cytomegalovirus exposure and HLA in healthy donors. General study findings and limits: Analysis was carried out at a later point, and it linked a missense DCLRE1C variant to TCR beta V- and J-gene trimming. The study had only CMV serostatus as immune exposure information.

PCR involved 60 Vbeta and 13 Jbeta primers. Clones were sequenced by immunoSEQ multiplex PCR, and TCRdb holds only the in-frame ones, with some missing. Counted here are 100,000 to 150,000 clones, roughly four fifths occurring once; the ten biggest clones make up approximately 6%. In regard to this clone: Its antigen is not identified.

This CDR3 has 14 amino acids. V lost 8 bases and J lost 3; bases outside the gene matches: 9. In germline, CDR1 is MNHNY, CDR2 SVGAGI (reference sequence). Sequencing was carried out using PBMCs. V and J are TRBV6-6 and TRBJ2-7; TRBD1 agrees at 8 bases. This TCR was recovered from a woman in her forties in good health and CMV-seropositive. Here the CDR3 DNA reads TGTGCCAGCGGGGCGGACAGGGAGGACTACGAGCAGTACTTC. Residues: CASGADREDYEQYF.